The rows below give T cell receptor beta chains drawn from one sample of a study of sequential checkpoint blockade in melanoma. Using immunoSEQ multiplex PCR, the repertoire was profiled, and TCRdb retains in-frame clones only, with some absent. The sample has 25,000 to 35,000 clones; around 88% are singletons. This material consisted of CD8+ T cells sorted from blood (inferred from file names), taken from a patient given nivolumab and ipilimumab in sequence. The receptors here all came from a human donor with melanoma. Both conserved end residues are part of each CDR3. Each record gives: clone size, J gene, D gene, V gene, CDR3 DNA, CDR3 protein. A D gene is named only where the DNA matches it firmly. The size field is filled for only some rows; it gives once, few, many or a size class.

size: .; J: TRBJ2-1; D: TRBD2; V: TRBV7-9; DNA: TGTGCCAGCAGCTTAGGACTAGCGGGAATCTACAATGAGCAGTTCTTC; CDR3: CASSLGLAGIYNEQFF
size: .; J: TRBJ2-1; D: .; V: TRBV2; DNA: TGTGCCAGCAGTGAAGCTGCGAACCTCCCCGTCTACAATGAGCAGTTCTTC; CDR3: CASSEAANLPVYNEQFF
size: .; J: TRBJ2-1; D: TRBD2; V: TRBV27; DNA: TGTGCCAGCAGTCCACTAGCGGGAGGCCAATACAATGAGCAGTTCTTC; CDR3: CASSPLAGGQYNEQFF
size: few; J: TRBJ2-7; D: TRBD1; V: TRBV19; DNA: TGTGCCACTGGGACAGGGGAGTATCCGATCGTTTACGAGCAGTACTTC; CDR3: CATGTGEYPIVYEQYF
size: .; J: TRBJ1-1; D: .; V: TRBV30; DNA: TGTGCCTGGAGTGGGGGGAGGGGGGAGACTGAAGCTTTCTTT; CDR3: CAWSGGRGETEAFF
size: .; J: TRBJ1-2; D: .; V: TRBV9; DNA: TGTGCCAGCAGCGTAGCCAGGGAGGCGAACTATGGCTACACCTTC; CDR3: CASSVAREANYGYTF
size: .; J: TRBJ2-5; D: .; V: TRBV13; DNA: TGTGCCAGCAGCCCCCGGGGGTTTATAGAGACCCAGTACTTC; CDR3: CASSPRGFIETQYF
size: .; J: TRBJ2-2; D: .; V: TRBV7-7; DNA: TGTGCTAGCAGCCCGCGCGGGGGCGAGAACACCGGGGAGCTGTTTTTT; CDR3: CASSPRGGENTGELFF
size: .; J: TRBJ1-1; D: .; V: TRBV14; DNA: TGTGCCAGCAGCCAAGATGGCGAAGTGGGCGCTTTCTTT; CDR3: CASSQDGEVGAFF
size: .; J: TRBJ2-7; D: TRBD1; V: TRBV7-9; DNA: TGTGCCAGCAGCTTAGGAGGGGTGGGACAGGGAAACGAGCAGTACTTC; CDR3: CASSLGGVGQGNEQYF
size: .; J: TRBJ2-3; D: .; V: TRBV7-9; DNA: TGTGCCAGCAGCCCGGAGAGTACGCAGTATTTT; CDR3: CASSPESTQYF
size: .; J: TRBJ1-2; D: TRBD1; V: TRBV4-1; DNA: TGCGCCAGCAGCCCACATCCGGGACAGGGGAAGTTAGTCTACACCTTC; CDR3: CASSPHPGQGKLVYTF
size: .; J: TRBJ2-5; D: TRBD2; V: TRBV15; DNA: TGTGCCACCAGGGGACTAGCACAAGAGACCCAGTACTTC; CDR3: CATRGLAQETQYF